The rows below give T cell receptor beta chains drawn from one sample of a study of T cells in Graves' hyperthyroidism and ophthalmopathy. From the multiplex PCR reads, TCRdb called clonotypes with MiXCR, one entry per CDR3 protein. The repertoire includes hundreds of thousands of distinct CDR3 sequences, 11% to 15% of them detected once, and around 25% sits in the top ten. Sequencing used blood. The receptors derive from a woman in her twenties or thirties with Graves' hyperthyroidism. Both conserved end residues are part of each CDR3. Each record gives: clone size, V gene, J gene, D gene, CDR3 protein, CDR3 DNA. D genes are given only for firm matches. The size entry is marked missing in some rows and otherwise reads once, few, many or a size class.

abundance: many
v_gene: TRBV3-1
j_gene: TRBJ2-1
d_gene: .
CDR3aa: CASSQDALVGNEQFF
CDR3nt: TGTGCCAGCAGCCAAGATGCACTAGTGGGGAATGAGCAGTTCTTC

abundance: .
v_gene: TRBV25-1
j_gene: TRBJ1-4
d_gene: .
CDR3aa: CASSKPGTINEKLFF
CDR3nt: TGTGCCAGCAGTAAGCCCGGGACAATCAACGAAAAACTGTTTTTT

abundance: many
v_gene: TRBV11-2
j_gene: TRBJ2-1
d_gene: TRBD2
CDR3aa: CASTQGTSLYNEQFF
CDR3nt: TGTGCCAGCACTCAAGGGACTAGCCTCTACAATGAGCAGTTCTTC

abundance: .
v_gene: TRBV13
j_gene: TRBJ2-1
d_gene: TRBD2
CDR3aa: CASSGGWDEQFF
CDR3nt: TGTGCCTCGTCGGGGGGGTGGGATGAGCAGTTCTTC

abundance: many
v_gene: TRBV2
j_gene: TRBJ2-7
d_gene: .
CDR3aa: CASQGAYEQYF
CDR3nt: TGTGCCAGCCAAGGCGCCTACGAGCAGTACTTC

abundance: many
v_gene: TRBV11-2
j_gene: TRBJ1-2
d_gene: .
CDR3aa: CASTPTGTRNYTF
CDR3nt: TGTGCCAGCACCCCGACCGGGACAAGGAACTACACCTTC

abundance: .
v_gene: TRBV28
j_gene: TRBJ2-3
d_gene: TRBD2
CDR3aa: CASSLFAGGSTDTQYF
CDR3nt: TGTGCCAGCAGTTTATTTGCGGGAGGTAGCACAGATACGCAGTATTTT

abundance: .
v_gene: TRBV2
j_gene: TRBJ1-1
d_gene: .
CDR3aa: CASSPTAEAFF
CDR3nt: TGTGCCAGCAGCCCCACAGCTGAAGCTTTCTTT

abundance: few
v_gene: TRBV3-1
j_gene: TRBJ1-5
d_gene: .
CDR3aa: CASSPGSGGQPQHF
CDR3nt: TGTGCCAGCAGTCCAGGATCCGGAGGGCAGCCCCAGCATTTT

abundance: many
v_gene: TRBV6-1
j_gene: TRBJ2-1
d_gene: .
CDR3aa: CASSPDRSYNEQFF
CDR3nt: TGTGCCAGCAGCCCGGATCGCTCCTACAATGAGCAGTTCTTC

abundance: .
v_gene: TRBV20-1
j_gene: TRBJ2-2
d_gene: .
CDR3aa: CSARTAGQTNTGELFF
CDR3nt: TGCAGTGCTAGAACAGCGGGACAGACGAACACCGGGGAGCTGTTTTTT

abundance: many
v_gene: TRBV27
j_gene: TRBJ2-3
d_gene: .
CDR3aa: CASSLISRGGDTQYF
CDR3nt: TGTGCCAGCAGTTTAATTAGCAGGGGGGGGGATACGCAGTATTTT

abundance: few
v_gene: TRBV7-9
j_gene: TRBJ1-1
d_gene: .
CDR3aa: CASSLNVGRFPNTEAFF
CDR3nt: TGTGCCAGCAGCTTAAATGTCGGGCGATTCCCGAACACTGAAGCTTTCTTT

abundance: few
v_gene: TRBV2
j_gene: TRBJ1-6
d_gene: .
CDR3aa: CASLGEGSYSPLHF
CDR3nt: TGTGCCAGCCTAGGGGAGGGGTCTTACTCACCCCTCCACTTT

abundance: many
v_gene: TRBV7-8
j_gene: TRBJ1-5
d_gene: .
CDR3aa: CASSSGTHQPQHF
CDR3nt: TGTGCCAGCAGCTCCGGGACACATCAGCCCCAGCATTTT

abundance: many
v_gene: TRBV11-2
j_gene: TRBJ1-2
d_gene: .
CDR3aa: CASSPSGPQVGGYTF
CDR3nt: TGTGCCAGCAGCCCCTCCGGGCCCCAGGTGGGAGGCTACACCTTC

abundance: .
v_gene: TRBV30
j_gene: TRBJ2-1
d_gene: .
CDR3aa: CAWSKIGTPKVGLQFF
CDR3nt: TGTGCCTGGAGTAAGATCGGGACTCCCAAGGTCGGGTTGCAGTTCTTC

abundance: .
v_gene: TRBV28
j_gene: TRBJ1-2
d_gene: TRBD1
CDR3aa: CASSIDRGGLSYTF
CDR3nt: TGTGCCAGCAGTATCGACAGGGGCGGTTTAAGCTACACCTTC

abundance: many
v_gene: TRBV12-3/TRBV12-4
j_gene: TRBJ2-7
d_gene: TRBD2
CDR3aa: CASKLASGMGEQYF
CDR3nt: TGTGCCAGCAAGTTGGCTAGCGGGATGGGCGAGCAGTACTTC

abundance: few
v_gene: TRBV5-6
j_gene: TRBJ1-2
d_gene: .
CDR3aa: CASSLGAGVFSYGYTF
CDR3nt: TGTGCCAGCAGCTTGGGAGCAGGCGTGTTTTCTTATGGCTACACCTTC

abundance: .
v_gene: TRBV30
j_gene: TRBJ2-7
d_gene: TRBD1
CDR3aa: CAWSNRDRGYHEQYF
CDR3nt: TGTGCCTGGAGCAACCGGGACAGGGGTTACCACGAGCAGTACTTC

abundance: few
v_gene: TRBV19
j_gene: TRBJ2-7
d_gene: .
CDR3aa: CAVTYEQYF
CDR3nt: TGTGCCGTAACCTACGAGCAGTACTTC

abundance: many
v_gene: TRBV27
j_gene: TRBJ2-1
d_gene: .
CDR3aa: CASSSWEPPNEQFF
CDR3nt: TGTGCCAGCAGTTCGTGGGAGCCCCCCAATGAGCAGTTCTTC

abundance: many
v_gene: TRBV12-3/TRBV12-4
j_gene: TRBJ1-4
d_gene: TRBD1
CDR3aa: CASSFGGTGSEKLFF
CDR3nt: TGTGCCAGCAGTTTTGGGGGGACAGGGAGTGAAAAACTGTTTTTT

abundance: few
v_gene: TRBV9
j_gene: TRBJ2-5
d_gene: TRBD2
CDR3aa: CASSVGGGRETQYF
CDR3nt: TGTGCCAGCAGCGTAGGCGGGGGACGGGAGACCCAGTACTTC

abundance: many
v_gene: TRBV6-1
j_gene: TRBJ1-2
d_gene: .
CDR3aa: CASSPAAIESYGYTF
CDR3nt: TGTGCCAGCAGTCCCGCCGCGATAGAAAGCTATGGCTACACCTTC

abundance: .
v_gene: TRBV11-1
j_gene: TRBJ2-5
d_gene: .
CDR3aa: CASSLVGGGRAETQYF
CDR3nt: TGTGCCAGCAGCTTAGTCGGGGGCGGAAGAGCGGAGACCCAGTACTTC

abundance: few
v_gene: TRBV6-1
j_gene: TRBJ1-2
d_gene: .
CDR3aa: CASSEAGAADGYTF
CDR3nt: TGTGCCAGCAGTGAAGCGGGAGCAGCGGATGGCTACACCTTC

abundance: .
v_gene: TRBV12-3/TRBV12-4
j_gene: TRBJ2-1
d_gene: TRBD2
CDR3aa: CASSLRTSGRDEQFF
CDR3nt: TGTGCCAGCAGTTTGCGGACTAGCGGGAGGGATGAGCAGTTCTTC

abundance: .
v_gene: TRBV6-1
j_gene: TRBJ2-3
d_gene: TRBD2
CDR3aa: CASTFSLAGAYSDTQYF
CDR3nt: TGTGCCAGCACCTTCAGTCTAGCGGGAGCTTATTCAGATACGCAGTATTTT

abundance: many
v_gene: TRBV2
j_gene: TRBJ2-5
d_gene: TRBD1
CDR3aa: CASSEGTGGAIQETQYF
CDR3nt: TGTGCCAGCAGCGAAGGGACAGGGGGCGCGATCCAAGAGACCCAGTACTTC

abundance: .
v_gene: TRBV7-8
j_gene: TRBJ2-1
d_gene: TRBD2
CDR3aa: CASSQEGAISGSGNEQFF
CDR3nt: TGTGCCAGCAGCCAAGAGGGCGCTATTAGCGGGAGCGGCAATGAGCAGTTCTTC

abundance: many
v_gene: TRBV20-1
j_gene: TRBJ2-7
d_gene: TRBD2
CDR3aa: CSAPLRGNEQYF
CDR3nt: TGCAGTGCTCCCTTGCGGGGGAACGAGCAGTACTTC

abundance: .
v_gene: TRBV5-5
j_gene: TRBJ2-4
d_gene: .
CDR3aa: CASSLYVRGAKNIQYF
CDR3nt: TGTGCCAGCAGCTTGTACGTGAGGGGAGCCAAAAACATTCAGTACTTC

abundance: .
v_gene: TRBV18
j_gene: TRBJ2-3
d_gene: .
CDR3aa: CARSPLRVPSTQYF
CDR3nt: TGTGCCAGGTCACCCCTGAGAGTCCCCAGTACGCAGTATTTT

abundance: few
v_gene: TRBV5-1
j_gene: TRBJ2-5
d_gene: TRBD2
CDR3aa: CASGSGSTETQYF
CDR3nt: TGCGCCAGCGGAAGCGGGAGCACGGAGACCCAGTACTTC

abundance: many
v_gene: TRBV12-3/TRBV12-4
j_gene: TRBJ2-7
d_gene: .
CDR3aa: CASSNMGLSEQYF
CDR3nt: TGTGCCAGCAGTAACATGGGCCTTTCCGAGCAGTACTTC

abundance: .
v_gene: TRBV2
j_gene: TRBJ1-1
d_gene: .
CDR3aa: CASQNARKMNTEAFF
CDR3nt: TGTGCCAGCCAAAACGCGCGTAAGATGAACACTGAAGCTTTCTTT

abundance: many
v_gene: TRBV20-1
j_gene: TRBJ2-3
d_gene: TRBD2
CDR3aa: CSAPKLASGYTDTQYF
CDR3nt: TGCAGTGCACCAAAATTGGCTAGCGGATACACAGATACGCAGTATTTT

abundance: many
v_gene: TRBV6-1
j_gene: TRBJ1-2
d_gene: .
CDR3aa: CASSGEGTVGYTF
CDR3nt: TGTGCCAGTTCGGGGGAGGGGACGGTAGGCTACACCTTC

abundance: .
v_gene: TRBV7-8
j_gene: TRBJ1-2
d_gene: TRBD1
CDR3aa: CASSNSGTGLRYTF
CDR3nt: TGTGCCAGCAGCAACTCCGGGACAGGGTTGCGCTACACCTTC

abundance: many
v_gene: TRBV20-1
j_gene: TRBJ2-1
d_gene: .
CDR3aa: CSARDPVRSSYNEQFF
CDR3nt: TGCAGTGCTAGAGATCCGGTGAGGAGCTCCTACAATGAGCAGTTCTTC

abundance: many
v_gene: TRBV11-2
j_gene: TRBJ2-1
d_gene: TRBD2
CDR3aa: CASSQQPGLGTNEQFF
CDR3nt: TGTGCCAGCAGCCAGCAGCCGGGACTAGGGACTAATGAGCAGTTCTTC

abundance: many
v_gene: TRBV12-3/TRBV12-4
j_gene: TRBJ1-4
d_gene: .
CDR3aa: CASSQQNEKLFF
CDR3nt: TGTGCCAGCAGCCAACAAAATGAAAAACTGTTTTTT

abundance: many
v_gene: TRBV11-2
j_gene: TRBJ2-1
d_gene: TRBD2
CDR3aa: CASSSKGLAEYNEQFF
CDR3nt: TGTGCCAGCAGCTCAAAAGGACTAGCGGAATACAATGAGCAGTTCTTC

abundance: few
v_gene: TRBV30
j_gene: TRBJ2-1
d_gene: .
CDR3aa: CAWSGIHYNEQFF
CDR3nt: TGTGCCTGGAGTGGGATACACTACAATGAGCAGTTCTTC

abundance: many
v_gene: TRBV20-1
j_gene: TRBJ2-1
d_gene: .
CDR3aa: CSARDGSSYNEQFF
CDR3nt: TGCAGTGCTAGAGACGGGAGCTCCTACAATGAGCAGTTCTTC

abundance: many
v_gene: TRBV7-8
j_gene: TRBJ2-1
d_gene: TRBD2
CDR3aa: CASSLEGGEGTSGFF
CDR3nt: TGTGCCAGCAGCTTAGAAGGAGGTGAGGGGACTAGTGGGTTCTTC

abundance: .
v_gene: TRBV20-1
j_gene: TRBJ2-5
d_gene: TRBD1
CDR3aa: CGPGQGETQYF
CDR3nt: TGCGGGCCCGGACAGGGAGAGACCCAGTACTTC

abundance: .
v_gene: TRBV6-1
j_gene: TRBJ2-7
d_gene: .
CDR3aa: CASSLLVDTTYEQYF
CDR3nt: TGTGCCAGCAGCCTTTTAGTTGACACCACCTACGAGCAGTACTTC

abundance: many
v_gene: TRBV7-7
j_gene: TRBJ2-5
d_gene: .
CDR3aa: CASSFRDTQETQYF
CDR3nt: TGTGCTAGCAGCTTCCGGGACACCCAAGAGACCCAGTACTTC

abundance: many
v_gene: TRBV9
j_gene: TRBJ2-1
d_gene: .
CDR3aa: CASSVGGSRNNEQFF
CDR3nt: TGTGCCAGCAGCGTAGGCGGATCCCGCAACAATGAGCAGTTCTTC

abundance: few
v_gene: TRBV27
j_gene: TRBJ2-1
d_gene: TRBD2
CDR3aa: CASSLRLASNNEQFF
CDR3nt: TGTGCCAGCAGTTTAAGACTAGCGAGTAACAATGAGCAGTTCTTC

abundance: many
v_gene: TRBV28
j_gene: TRBJ1-3
d_gene: .
CDR3aa: CASSINGIQGGGTIYF
CDR3nt: TGTGCCAGCAGTATAAACGGGATCCAAGGGGGTGGAACCATATATTTT